This T cell receptor beta chain was sequenced during a study of blood T cell repertoires in COVID-19. The trim removed 4 bases at V and 5 bases at J, leaving 3 bases unmatched. The CDR3 loop spans 15 amino acids. From germline, CDR1 is SGHTA and CDR2 FQGTGA. Measured with immunoSEQ multiplex PCR; TCRdb has only the in-frame clones, and not every one. The sample lists approximately 110,000 clones, roughly 85% occurring once. This chain links TRBV7-3 with TRBJ2-1; TRBD2 matches 12 bases. The specimen was peripheral blood. The TCR comes from a man aged 35-49 years with acute or convalescent COVID-19. CDR3 amino acids: CASSSTSGGNNEQFF. The CDR3 region has the DNA TGTGCCAGCAGCTCGACTAGCGGGGGAAACAATGAGCAGTTCTTC.